The rows below give T cell receptor beta chains drawn from one sample of a study of cytomegalovirus exposure and HLA in healthy donors. The data were produced by immunoSEQ multiplex PCR, yet TCRdb's version contains in-frame clones alone and is incomplete. The sample consists of about 270,000 clones, 65% to 90% of them appearing once. Sequencing input: PBMCs. Every receptor here comes from a woman under 30 in good health and CMV-seronegative. Both conserved end residues are part of each CDR3. The order of the fields is V gene, J gene, CDR3 protein.

v_call: TRBV4-3; j_call: TRBJ2-3; cdr3_aa: CASSQRLDRGGGDTQYF
v_call: TRBV19; j_call: TRBJ2-7; cdr3_aa: CASSIQLGQWEQYF
v_call: TRBV2; j_call: TRBJ1-2; cdr3_aa: CASGRTGANYGYTF
v_call: TRBV6-4; j_call: TRBJ2-5; cdr3_aa: CASSDSLERTNNRGQETQYF
v_call: TRBV28; j_call: TRBJ1-2; cdr3_aa: CASRTNRQGTLGYTF
v_call: TRBV5-1; j_call: TRBJ2-1; cdr3_aa: CASSLGRGERTSGFF
v_call: TRBV28; j_call: TRBJ1-1; cdr3_aa: CASSFWGQGKAFF
v_call: TRBV14; j_call: TRBJ2-3; cdr3_aa: CASSLGDYIYSDTQYF
v_call: TRBV29-1; j_call: TRBJ1-4; cdr3_aa: CSVYVATNEKLFF
v_call: TRBV19; j_call: TRBJ2-5; cdr3_aa: CASSFPASGQETQYF
v_call: TRBV5-3; j_call: TRBJ2-1; cdr3_aa: CARRVGYSSGGHNEQFF
v_call: TRBV10-2; j_call: TRBJ2-3; cdr3_aa: CASSRAGGVTDTQYF
v_call: TRBV29-1; j_call: TRBJ2-3; cdr3_aa: CSVLSDTQYF
v_call: TRBV30; j_call: TRBJ1-5; cdr3_aa: CAWSRAGWNQPQHF